The 6 T cell receptor beta chains in this list originate from one sample, sequenced in a study of blood T cell repertoires in COVID-19 (dated by TCRdb to about 2020). The library relied on the immunoSEQ multiplex PCR assay. The table comes from immuneACCESS by way of TCRdb, which keeps in-frame sequences with V and J called. Part of the clones is missing from these tables; in studies checked, under half for an unresolved V gene and the rest for unknown reasons. This sample lists 250,000 to 300,000 clones; around 90% were detected once. The biggest ten clones account for under 3% of the sample. Material for sequencing was PBMCs or T cells enriched from blood (not recorded which). These receptors originate from a middle-aged woman with acute COVID-19.

The V call is TRBV7-8, the J call TRBJ2-3, with 11 bases fitting TRBD2. This CDR3 is 16 amino acids long. Germline CDR1 and CDR2: SGHVS and FQNEAQ. The junction had 10 bases not matched to a gene; V was cut back by 5 bases and J by 6 bases. Written as DNA, the CDR3 is TGTGCCAGCAGCGAAGGGACTAGCGGAATGGGTGATACGCAGTATTTT. It encodes CASSEGTSGMGDTQYF.

The chain couples TRBV5-6 to TRBJ1-3, with D unresolved. With 2 bases removed from V and 4 bases from J, the gap between germline ends came to 7 bases. Germline V gives CDR1 SGHDT, CDR2 YYEEEE. The CDR3 covers 13 residues. The chain's CDR3 is CASSFGPGNTIYF. The CDR3 DNA is TGTGCCAGCAGCTTTGGGCCCGGAAACACCATATATTTT.

V is TRBV4-2 and J is TRBJ2-7; 7 bases map to TRBD2. Per germline, CDR1 LGHNA and CDR2 YNFKEQ. CDR3 length: 15 residues. V gave up 4 bases and J gave up 2 bases; unmatched junction bases: 8. The CDR3 here is CASSPASGRTYEQYF. In nucleotides, the CDR3 is TGTGCCAGCAGCCCAGCTAGCGGTCGGACCTACGAGCAGTACTTC.

The rearrangement uses TRBV30 and TRBJ1-6; 10 bases are shared with TRBD1. Trimming at V came to 2 bases and at J to 7 bases, leaving 5 bases not matched to a gene. CDR3 length: 15 amino acids. CDR1 is GTSNPN and CDR2 is SVGIG in the germline V gene (reference sequence). The CDR3 protein is CAWSPWTGGNSPLHF. CDR3 nucleotides: TGTGCCTGGAGTCCGTGGACAGGGGGAAATTCACCCCTCCACTTT.

The chain links TRBV28 to TRBJ1-5, with D possibly being TRBD1 (5 bases). V was shortened by 5 bases and J by 1 base, with 9 bases between the two germline ends. Germline V gene data show CDR1 as MDHEN and CDR2 as SYDVKM. The CDR3 spans 14 residues. This CDR3 is CASSGRDSNQPQHF. The CDR3 DNA reads TGTGCCAGCAGTGGGAGGGACAGCAATCAGCCCCAGCATTTT.

This chain uses TRBV27 with TRBJ2-6, with D possibly matching TRBD2 (6 bases). V gave up 3 bases and J gave up 1 base, with 13 bases separating them. This CDR3 contains 17 residues. The germline V gene has CDR1 MNHEY and CDR2 SMNVEV (reference sequence). The CDR3 sequence is CASSFWGERSGANVLTF. The DNA for the CDR3 is TGTGCCAGCAGTTTTTGGGGGGAGAGGTCTGGGGCCAACGTCCTGACTTTC.